The source of this TCR beta chain is a study of T cell repertoires in cytomegalovirus infection. The V gene's germline CDR1 is SGHTA and CDR2 FQGTGA. CDR3 length: 15 residues. V lost 1 base and J 4 bases, leaving 8 bases between the germline ends. TCRdb reanalysed the reads using MiXCR and keeps one entry per CDR3 protein. The table lists roughly 990,000 distinct CDR3 sequences, roughly 30% of them singletons, with over 12% in the top ten. There are many counts of this clonotype. Its target is unknown. The sequence was obtained from a human donor in good health (CMV status not recorded). Some clones in this sample may be carry-over from other donors' samples. The input for sequencing was cultured CD8+ T cells from PBMCs, taken from culture after CMV antigen stimulation. The rearrangement links TRBV7-3 to TRBJ2-6; D might be TRBD2 (5 bases). The CDR3 DNA follows: TGTGCCAGCAGCTTAAACGGGGAGGGGGCCAACGTCCTGACTTTC. As protein: CASSLNGEGANVLTF.